This TCR beta chain is drawn from a study of beta chain features in type 1 diabetes. As regards this clone: Its antigen is not known.

Cell sorting via CD45RO/CCR7/CD25/CD127/CD95/CD27 was performed to obtain CD4+ naive, central memory, regulatory and stem cell-like memory cells. The length of the CDR3 is 14 residues. V lost 2 bases and J lost 2, with 10 bases in between. Germline V gene sequence: CDR1 SGHDT, CDR2 YYEEEE. Expressed TCRB transcripts got sequenced, as all isolated RNA was reverse transcribed. Profiled with immunoSEQ multiplex PCR; TCRdb holds only in-frame clones, not every one. The sample holds approximately 360,000 clones, roughly 12% seen once. Notes on the study in general: Among patients with Type 1 diabetes, TCRB CDR3s were moderately but significantly shorter in every one of the four CD4+ subsets. Compared with healthy donors, patients appeared to share more similar naive, central memory and regulatory TCRB repertoires.

This receptor was obtained from a woman under 30 with type 1 diabetes. The sample consisted of naive CD4+ T cells from blood. The chain combines TRBV5-6 with TRBJ1-2, with D unresolved. For the CDR3, the DNA is TGTGCCAGCAGCTTATCGGGGTTCAACTATGGCTACACCTTC. This gives the protein CASSLSGFNYGYTF.